These T cell receptor beta chains were read from a single sample in a study of T-cell memory formation after mild COVID-19. TCRdb itself ran the 5' RACE reads through MiXCR, one entry per CDR3 protein. The sample contains about 82,000 distinct CDR3 sequences, over 10% of which appear only once. The specimen sequenced was PBMCs or a T cell subset sorted from them (not recorded which). These receptors all stem from a man aged 18-30 years who had mild COVID-19 (a few samples of this study predate the infection). Cell type and time point are not known. Both conserved end residues are part of each CDR3. The order of the fields is V gene, CDR3 length, J gene, CDR3 protein.

V: TRBV12-5
length: 13
J: TRBJ2-1
CDR3: CASGLGLANEQFF

V: TRBV27
length: 15
J: TRBJ1-3
CDR3: CASSLGQGTGNTIYF

V: TRBV27
length: 14
J: TRBJ1-5
CDR3: CASSPTTGPQPQHF

V: TRBV5-4
length: 17
J: TRBJ2-3
CDR3: CASTDGGRLAGVDTQYF

V: TRBV10-2
length: 14
J: TRBJ2-1
CDR3: CASSWTDQYNEQFF

V: TRBV4-1
length: 15
J: TRBJ2-5
CDR3: CASSQDPGLPETQYF

V: TRBV12-3/TRBV12-4
length: 13
J: TRBJ2-3
CDR3: CASRIGPGDTQYF

V: TRBV2
length: 14
J: TRBJ2-1
CDR3: CASKQGSSYNEQFF

V: TRBV30
length: 12
J: TRBJ1-1
CDR3: CAWSQGYTEAFF

V: TRBV2
length: 17
J: TRBJ2-2
CDR3: CASSEGGDRGGTGELFF

V: TRBV5-1
length: 15
J: TRBJ2-3
CDR3: CASSLVPGNTDTQYF

V: TRBV7-6
length: 17
J: TRBJ2-4
CDR3: CASSLVASGGTKNIQYF

V: TRBV29-1
length: 12
J: TRBJ2-2
CDR3: CSYWGDTGELFF

V: TRBV4-1
length: 15
J: TRBJ1-4
CDR3: CASSRRRGTNEKLFF

V: TRBV7-2
length: 14
J: TRBJ1-2
CDR3: CASSPGTDDYGYTF

V: TRBV15
length: 13
J: TRBJ2-2
CDR3: CAIRTGRTGELFF

V: TRBV11-3
length: 12
J: TRBJ1-1
CDR3: CASKSPGTEAFF

V: TRBV14
length: 17
J: TRBJ1-1
CDR3: CASSQEYETQRNTEAFF

V: TRBV7-2
length: 15
J: TRBJ2-3
CDR3: CASSSPSGGEDTQYF

V: TRBV27
length: 15
J: TRBJ2-3
CDR3: CASSLAGGRSDTQYF

V: TRBV4-3
length: 15
J: TRBJ2-3
CDR3: CASSQGSRRLDTQYF

V: TRBV12-3/TRBV12-4
length: 12
J: TRBJ2-7
CDR3: CASSPSSYEQYF

V: TRBV7-9
length: 15
J: TRBJ2-5
CDR3: CASSFLAGLQETQYF

V: TRBV7-9
length: 12
J: TRBJ1-1
CDR3: CASAAFGTEAFF

V: TRBV7-9
length: 17
J: TRBJ2-1
CDR3: CASSSTLSSGVFDEQFF